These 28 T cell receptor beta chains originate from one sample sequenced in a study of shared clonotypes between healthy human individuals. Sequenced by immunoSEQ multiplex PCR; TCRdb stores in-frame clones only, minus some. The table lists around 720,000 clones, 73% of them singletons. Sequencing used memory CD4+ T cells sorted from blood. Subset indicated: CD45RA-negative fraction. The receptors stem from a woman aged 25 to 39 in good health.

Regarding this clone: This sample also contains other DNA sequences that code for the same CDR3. CDR3 in DNA: TGTGCCAGCTCACCACGGGAGATGAACACTGAAGCTTTCTTT. Residues: CASSPREMNTEAFF. The chain employs TRBV18 and TRBJ1-1; no definite D call. The V and J ends lost 1 base and 0 bases respectively, with 6 bases between them. Germline CDR1 is KGHSH and CDR2 is LQKENI. This CDR3 is 14 amino acids long.

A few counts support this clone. The DNA of the CDR3 is TGTGCCTGGAGCACCGGGACAGATAGCAATCAGCCCCAGCATTTT. This encodes CAWSTGTDSNQPQHF. This chain links TRBV30 with TRBJ1-5; 7 bases line up with TRBD1. The CDR3 is 15 residues long. The V gene's germline CDR1 is GTSNPN and CDR2 SVGIG (reference sequence). Unmatched junction bases numbered 5, after V lost 3 bases and J lost 0 bases.

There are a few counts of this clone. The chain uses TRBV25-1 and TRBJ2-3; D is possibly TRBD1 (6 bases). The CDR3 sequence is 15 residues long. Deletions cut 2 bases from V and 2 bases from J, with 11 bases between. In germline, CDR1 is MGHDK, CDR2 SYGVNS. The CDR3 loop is CASSEMNRVTDTQYF. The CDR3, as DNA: TGTGCCAGCAGTGAAATGAACAGGGTCACAGATACGCAGTATTTT. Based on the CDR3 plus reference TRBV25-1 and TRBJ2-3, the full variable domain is EADIYQTPRYLVIGTGKKITLECSQTMGHDKMYWYQQDPGMELHLIHYSYGVNSTEKGDLSSESTVSRIRTEHFPLTLESARPSHTSQYLCASSEMNRVTDTQYFGPGTRLTVL.

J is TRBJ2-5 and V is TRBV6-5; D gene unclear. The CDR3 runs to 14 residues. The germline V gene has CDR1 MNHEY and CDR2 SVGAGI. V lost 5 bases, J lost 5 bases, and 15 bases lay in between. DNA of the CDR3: TGTGCCAGCAGTCCTCGGACGGGTGGGGAGACCCAGTACTTC. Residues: CASSPRTGGETQYF.

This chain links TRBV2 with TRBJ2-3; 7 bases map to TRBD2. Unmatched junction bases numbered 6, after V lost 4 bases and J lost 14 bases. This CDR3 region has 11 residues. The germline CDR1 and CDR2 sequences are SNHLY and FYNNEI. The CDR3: CASSVRLALYF. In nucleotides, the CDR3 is TGTGCCAGCAGTGTCAGACTAGCATTGTATTTT.

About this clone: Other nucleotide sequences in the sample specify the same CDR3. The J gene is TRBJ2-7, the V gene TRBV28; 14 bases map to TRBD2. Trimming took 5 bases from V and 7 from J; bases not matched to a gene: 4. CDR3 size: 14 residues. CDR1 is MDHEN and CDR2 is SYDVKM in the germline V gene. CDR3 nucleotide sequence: TGTGCCAGCAGTCCGGGACTAGCGGGAGTTGAGCAGTACTTC. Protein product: CASSPGLAGVEQYF.

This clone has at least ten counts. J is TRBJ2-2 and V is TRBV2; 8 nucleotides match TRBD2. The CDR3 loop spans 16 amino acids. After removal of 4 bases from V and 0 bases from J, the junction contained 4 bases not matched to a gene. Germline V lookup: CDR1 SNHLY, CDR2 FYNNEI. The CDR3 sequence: CASSARGGTNTGELFF. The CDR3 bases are TGTGCCAGCAGTGCGCGCGGGGGGACGAACACCGGGGAGCTGTTTTTT.

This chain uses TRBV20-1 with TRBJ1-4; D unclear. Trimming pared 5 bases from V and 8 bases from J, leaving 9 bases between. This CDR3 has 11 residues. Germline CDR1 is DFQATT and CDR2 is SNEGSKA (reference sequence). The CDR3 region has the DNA TGCAGTGCTCTTGCCCAGGAAAAACTGTTTTTT. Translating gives CSALAQEKLFF.

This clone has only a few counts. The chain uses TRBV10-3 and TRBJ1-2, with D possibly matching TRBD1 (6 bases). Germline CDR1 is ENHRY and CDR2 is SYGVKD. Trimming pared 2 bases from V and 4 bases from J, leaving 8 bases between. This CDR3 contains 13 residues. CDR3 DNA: TGTGCCATCAGTGAGGACAGGCCCTATGGCTACACCTTC. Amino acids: CAISEDRPYGYTF.

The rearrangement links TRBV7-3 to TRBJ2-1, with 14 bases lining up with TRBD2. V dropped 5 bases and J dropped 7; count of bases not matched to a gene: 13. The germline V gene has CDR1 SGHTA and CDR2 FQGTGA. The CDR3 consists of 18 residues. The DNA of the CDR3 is TGTGCCAGCAGCCTCGGGACTAGCGGGAGAAGGGTTGGTAATGAGCAGTTCTTC. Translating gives CASSLGTSGRRVGNEQFF. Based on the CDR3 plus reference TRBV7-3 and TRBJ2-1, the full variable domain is GAGVSQTPSNKVTEKGKYVELRCDPISGHTALYWYRQSLGQGPEFLIYFQGTGAADDSGLPNDRFFAVRPEGSVSTLKIQRTERGDSAVYLCASSLGTSGRRVGNEQFFGPGTRLTVL.

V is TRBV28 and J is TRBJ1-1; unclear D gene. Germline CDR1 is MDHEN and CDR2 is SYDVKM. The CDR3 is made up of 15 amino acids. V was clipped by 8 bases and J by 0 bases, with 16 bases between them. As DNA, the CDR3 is TGTGCCAGCTCAGAGATAGGCGGGGTGAACACTGAAGCTTTCTTT. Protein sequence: CASSEIGGVNTEAFF. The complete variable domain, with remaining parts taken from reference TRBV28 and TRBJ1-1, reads DVKVTQSSRYLVKRTGEKVFLECVQDMDHENMFWYRQDPGLGLRLIYFSYDVKMKEKGDIPEGYSVSREKKERFSLILESASTNQTSMYLCASSEIGGVNTEAFFGQGTRLTVV.

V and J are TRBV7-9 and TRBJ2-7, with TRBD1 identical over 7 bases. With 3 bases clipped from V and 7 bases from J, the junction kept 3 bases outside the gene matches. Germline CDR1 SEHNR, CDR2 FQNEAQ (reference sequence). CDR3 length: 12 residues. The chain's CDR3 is CASSLGQIEQYF. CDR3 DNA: TGTGCCAGCAGCTTGGGACAGATTGAGCAGTACTTC.

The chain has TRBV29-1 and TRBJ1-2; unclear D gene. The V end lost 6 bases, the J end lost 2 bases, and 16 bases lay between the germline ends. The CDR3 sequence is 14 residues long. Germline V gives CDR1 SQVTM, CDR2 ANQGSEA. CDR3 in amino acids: CSVGAGPLNYGYTF. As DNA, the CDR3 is TGCAGCGTCGGTGCCGGGCCCTTAAACTATGGCTACACCTTC. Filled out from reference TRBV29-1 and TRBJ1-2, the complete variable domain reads SAVISQKPSRDICQRGTSLTIQCQVDSQVTMMFWYRQQPGQSLTLIATANQGSEATYESGFVIDKFPISRPNLTFSTLTVSNMSPEDSSIYLCSVGAGPLNYGYTFGSGTRLTVV.

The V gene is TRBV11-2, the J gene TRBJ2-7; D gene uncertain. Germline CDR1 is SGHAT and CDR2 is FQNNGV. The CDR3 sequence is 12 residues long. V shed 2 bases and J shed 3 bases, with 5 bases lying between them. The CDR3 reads CASSLMDYEQYF. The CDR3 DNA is TGTGCCAGCAGCTTAATGGACTACGAGCAGTACTTC.

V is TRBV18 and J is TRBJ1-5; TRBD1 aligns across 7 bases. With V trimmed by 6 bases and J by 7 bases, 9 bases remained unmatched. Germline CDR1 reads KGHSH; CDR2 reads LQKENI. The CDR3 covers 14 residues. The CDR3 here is CASSQGEGYQPQHF. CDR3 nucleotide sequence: TGTGCCAGCTCCCAGGGGGAGGGCTACCAGCCCCAGCATTTT.

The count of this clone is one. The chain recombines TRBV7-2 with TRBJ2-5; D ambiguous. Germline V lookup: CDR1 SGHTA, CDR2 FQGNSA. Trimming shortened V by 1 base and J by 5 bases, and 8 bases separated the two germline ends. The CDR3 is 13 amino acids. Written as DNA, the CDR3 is TGTGCCAGCAGCTTAGTAAATAGGGAGACCCAGTACTTC. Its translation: CASSLVNRETQYF.

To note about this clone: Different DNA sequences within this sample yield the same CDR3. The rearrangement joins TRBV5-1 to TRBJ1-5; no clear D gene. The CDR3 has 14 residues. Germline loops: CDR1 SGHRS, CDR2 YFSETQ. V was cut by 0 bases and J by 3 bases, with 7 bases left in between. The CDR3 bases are TGCGCCAGCAGCTTGGGACAACCCAATCAGCCCCAGCATTTT. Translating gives CASSLGQPNQPQHF.

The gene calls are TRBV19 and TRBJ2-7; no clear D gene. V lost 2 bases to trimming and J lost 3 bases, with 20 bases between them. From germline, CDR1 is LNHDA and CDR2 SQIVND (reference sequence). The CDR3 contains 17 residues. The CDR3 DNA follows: TGTGCCAGTAGTATAAGGTCCCGGACCCGAGGTGACTACGAGCAGTACTTC. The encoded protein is CASSIRSRTRGDYEQYF. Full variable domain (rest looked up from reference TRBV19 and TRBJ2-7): DGGITQSPKYLFRKEGQNVTLSCEQNLNHDAMYWYRQDPGQGLRLIYYSQIVNDFQKGDIAEGYSVSREKKESFPLTVTSAQKNPTAFYLCASSIRSRTRGDYEQYFGPGTRLTVT.

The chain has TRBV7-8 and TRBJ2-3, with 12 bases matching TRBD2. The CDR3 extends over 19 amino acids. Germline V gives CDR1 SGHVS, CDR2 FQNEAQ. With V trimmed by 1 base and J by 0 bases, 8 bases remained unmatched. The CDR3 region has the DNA TGTGCCAGCAGCTTAGGGGATAAACTAGCGGGAGGTAGCACAGATACGCAGTATTTT. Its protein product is CASSLGDKLAGGSTDTQYF.

CDR3: CSVESGQGSYYGYTF. The CDR3 DNA reads as TGCAGCGTTGAATCGGGACAGGGCTCCTACTATGGCTACACCTTC. V and J are TRBV29-1 and TRBJ1-2; 9 bases match TRBD1. Per the germline V gene, CDR1 is SQVTM and CDR2 is ANQGSEA. The length of the CDR3 is 15 residues. V lost 2 bases, J lost 3 bases, and 7 bases stayed unmatched.

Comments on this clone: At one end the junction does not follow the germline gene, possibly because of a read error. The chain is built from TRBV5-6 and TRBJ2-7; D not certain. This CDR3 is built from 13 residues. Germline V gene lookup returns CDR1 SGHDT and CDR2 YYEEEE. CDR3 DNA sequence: TGTGCCAGCCATACATATGCGACCTACGGGCAGTACTTC. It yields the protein CASHTYATYGQYF.

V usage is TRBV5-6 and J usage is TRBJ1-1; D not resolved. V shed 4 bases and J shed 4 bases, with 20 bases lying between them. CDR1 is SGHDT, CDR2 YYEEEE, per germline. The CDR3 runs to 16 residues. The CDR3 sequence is CASSRDAGYPSTEAFF. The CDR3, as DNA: TGTGCCAGCAGCCGGGATGCCGGGTATCCAAGCACTGAAGCTTTCTTT. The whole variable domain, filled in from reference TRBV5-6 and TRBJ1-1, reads DAGVTQSPTHLIKTRGQQVTLRCSPKSGHDTVSWYQQALGQGPQFIFQYYEEEERQRGNFPDRFSGHQFPNYSSELNVNALLLGDSALYLCASSRDAGYPSTEAFFGQGTRLTVV.

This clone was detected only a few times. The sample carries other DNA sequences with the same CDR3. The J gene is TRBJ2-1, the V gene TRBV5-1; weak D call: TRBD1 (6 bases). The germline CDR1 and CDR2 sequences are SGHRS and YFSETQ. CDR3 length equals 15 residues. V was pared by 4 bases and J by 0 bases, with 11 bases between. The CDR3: CASSPDRSSYNEQFF. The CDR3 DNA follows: TGCGCCAGCAGCCCAGACAGGAGCTCCTACAATGAGCAGTTCTTC.

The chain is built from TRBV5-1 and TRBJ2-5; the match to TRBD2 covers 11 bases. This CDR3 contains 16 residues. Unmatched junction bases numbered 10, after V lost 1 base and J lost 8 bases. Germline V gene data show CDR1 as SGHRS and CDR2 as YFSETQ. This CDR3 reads CASSLWGATSGDTQYF. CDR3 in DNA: TGCGCCAGCAGCTTGTGGGGGGCGACTAGCGGGGACACCCAGTACTTC.

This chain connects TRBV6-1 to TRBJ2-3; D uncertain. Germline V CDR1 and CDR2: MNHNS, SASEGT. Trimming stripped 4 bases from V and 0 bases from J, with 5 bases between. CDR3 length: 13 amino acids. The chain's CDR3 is CASSAWSTDTQYF. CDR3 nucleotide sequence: TGTGCCAGCAGTGCTTGGAGCACAGATACGCAGTATTTT.

The CDR3 region has the DNA TGCGCCAGCAGGACCGGGACTAGCGGGAGCGGCAATGAGCAGTTCTTC. Protein: CASRTGTSGSGNEQFF. This sequence joins TRBV5-1 and TRBJ2-1, with 14 bases that match TRBD2. Germline assignment: CDR1 SGHRS and CDR2 YFSETQ. This CDR3 comprises 16 residues. V lost 5 bases, J lost 6 bases, and 7 bases stayed unmatched.

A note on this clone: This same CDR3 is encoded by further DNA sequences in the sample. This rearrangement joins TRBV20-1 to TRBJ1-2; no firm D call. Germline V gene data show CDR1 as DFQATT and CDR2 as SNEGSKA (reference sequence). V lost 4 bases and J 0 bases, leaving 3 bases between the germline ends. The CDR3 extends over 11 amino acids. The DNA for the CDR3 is TGCAGTGCTACAGCTAACTATGGCTACACCTTC. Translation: CSATANYGYTF.

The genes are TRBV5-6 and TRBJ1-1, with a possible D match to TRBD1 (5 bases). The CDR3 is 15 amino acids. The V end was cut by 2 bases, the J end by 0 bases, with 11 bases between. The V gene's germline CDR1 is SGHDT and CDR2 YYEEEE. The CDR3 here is CASSFGGGLNTEAFF. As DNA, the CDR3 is TGTGCCAGCAGCTTTGGTGGGGGTCTGAACACTGAAGCTTTCTTT.